The 18 T cell receptor beta chains in this list originate from one sample, sequenced in a study of cytomegalovirus exposure and HLA in healthy donors. The primer mix had 60 Vbeta and 13 Jbeta primers. Produced via immunoSEQ multiplex PCR; TCRdb's table is partial and in-frame only. The table shows around 120,000 clones, with 65% to 85% occurring only once. Source material: PBMCs. The receptors here all came from a man aged 50-60 years in good health and CMV-seropositive.

The rearrangement joins TRBV27 to TRBJ1-2, with D perhaps TRBD1 (5 bases). Germline loops: CDR1 MNHEY, CDR2 SMNVEV (reference sequence). The CDR3 is 15 amino acids. Trimming stripped 2 bases from V and 6 bases from J, with 16 bases between. The CDR3 DNA is TGTGCCAGCAGTTTAGGGGGGGTGTGGAATAATGGCTACACCTTC. This sequence encodes CASSLGGVWNNGYTF.

The genes are TRBV5-6 and TRBJ2-3; the match to TRBD1 covers 7 bases. Germline CDR1 reads SGHDT; CDR2 reads YYEEEE. Trimming cost V 2 bases and J 4 bases; bases outside gene matches: 4. The CDR3 sequence is 14 residues long. The CDR3 spells CASSFSDRADTQYF. The CDR3 DNA is TGTGCCAGCAGCTTCTCCGACAGGGCAGATACGCAGTATTTT.

The chain uses TRBV7-2 and TRBJ2-2; unclear D gene. The CDR3 is 16 residues long. Germline assignment: CDR1 SGHTA and CDR2 FQGNSA. Trimming took 1 base from V and 0 from J, leaving 9 bases between them. The CDR3 sequence is CASSLVGTANTGELFF. The CDR3 DNA sequence: TGTGCCAGCAGCTTAGTGGGTACAGCGAACACCGGGGAGCTGTTTTTT. The whole variable domain, filled in from reference TRBV7-2 and TRBJ2-2, reads GAGVSQSPSNKVTEKGKDVELRCDPISGHTALYWYRQSLGQGLEFLIYFQGNSAPDKSGLPSDRFSAERTGGSVSTLTIQRTQQEDSAVYLCASSLVGTANTGELFFGEGSRLTVL.

The genes are TRBV21-1 and TRBJ2-1; TRBD2, the table's D call, lacks a check against the DNA. TRBV21-1 is a listed pseudogene. The CDR3 covers 20 residues. The CDR3 nucleotides read TGTGCCAGCAGCACGCCGACAGGGTGTGGGACTAGCGGGAGGGGATGTGAGCAGTTCTTC. It codes for CASSTPTGCGTSGRGCEQFF.

The chain combines TRBV4-1 with TRBJ1-5; the match to TRBD1 covers 9 bases. The CDR3 is made up of 15 amino acids. The ends lost 0 bases at V and 7 bases at J; junction bases unmatched: 4. CDR1 and CDR2 (germline): MGHRA, YSYEKL. CDR3 sequence reads: CASSQEGQGRQPQHF. The CDR3 nucleotides read TGCGCCAGCAGCCAAGAAGGACAGGGGCGGCAGCCCCAGCATTTT.

The chain joins TRBV7-9 to TRBJ1-1, with D maybe TRBD1 (5 bases). This CDR3 has 13 amino acids. V was cut by 3 bases and J by 3 bases, with 8 bases left in between. Germline loops: CDR1 SEHNR, CDR2 FQNEAQ (reference sequence). This CDR3 reads CASSFTGDTEAFF. DNA for the CDR3: TGTGCCAGCAGCTTCACAGGAGACACTGAAGCTTTCTTT.

The chain couples TRBV5-8 to TRBJ2-1; 8 bases are shared with TRBD2. The ends lost 7 bases at V and 12 bases at J; junction bases unmatched: 18. The CDR3 spans 15 residues. Germline V gene sequence: CDR1 SGHTS, CDR2 YDEGEE. CDR3 nucleotides: TGTGCCAGCCCTACTCTAGCGGGCGCGTTTGGGGGGCAGTTCTTC. The encoded protein is CASPTLAGAFGGQFF.

The V call is TRBV27, the J call TRBJ2-3; 11 nucleotides line up with TRBD2. The CDR3 loop spans 17 amino acids. Germline loops: CDR1 MNHEY, CDR2 SMNVEV (reference sequence). The V gene end was trimmed by 2 bases and the J gene end by 1 base; junction bases not matched to a gene: 5. In DNA, the CDR3 is TGTGCCAGCAGTTTAGAGCTAGCGGGAGGCCGCACAGATACGCAGTATTTT. The encoded protein is CASSLELAGGRTDTQYF.

This chain joins TRBV5-4 and TRBJ2-3; 8 nucleotides agree with TRBD2. The V gene's germline CDR1 is SGHNT and CDR2 YYREEE (reference sequence). The CDR3 has 14 amino acids. The V and J ends lost 5 bases and 2 bases, in that order; junction bases with no gene match: 4. The CDR3 DNA reads as TGTGCCAGCAGTTTAGCGGGACCCACAGATACGCAGTATTTT. Protein product: CASSLAGPTDTQYF. The full variable domain, its missing parts supplied by reference TRBV5-4 and TRBJ2-3, is ETGVTQSPTHLIKTRGQQVTLRCSSQSGHNTVSWYQQALGQGPQFIFQYYREEENGRGNFPPRFSGLQFPNYSSELNVNALELDDSALYLCASSLAGPTDTQYFGPGTRLTVL.

This chain joins TRBV13 and TRBJ1-2; the match to TRBD1 covers 9 bases. Germline CDR1 and CDR2: PRHDT and FYEKMQ (reference sequence). After removal of 5 bases from V and 7 bases from J, the junction contained 11 bases not matched to a gene. CDR3 length equals 15 residues. As DNA, the CDR3 is TGTGCCAGCAGCCCATCCGGGACAGGGATTCGTGGCTACACCTTC. This encodes CASSPSGTGIRGYTF.

The V and J genes are TRBV6-1 and TRBJ2-3; TRBD2 agrees at 12 bases. Germline V lookup: CDR1 MNHNS, CDR2 SASEGT. With V trimmed by 3 bases and J by 6 bases, 7 bases remained unmatched. CDR3 length: 16 residues. The CDR3 protein is CASSDPSGRAGDTQYF. As DNA, the CDR3 is TGTGCCAGCAGTGATCCTAGCGGGAGGGCCGGGGATACGCAGTATTTT.

The chain links TRBV5-6 to TRBJ2-1; 9 positions match TRBD1. This CDR3 spans 16 amino acids. Germline values: CDR1 SGHDT, CDR2 YYEEEE. V gave up 3 bases and J gave up 4 bases; unmatched junction bases: 8. The CDR3 DNA reads as TGTGCCAGCAGCTGGGGGTGGGACAGGGCTTACAATGAGCAGTTCTTC. Translating gives CASSWGWDRAYNEQFF.

This rearrangement joins TRBV11-3 to TRBJ2-7; tentatively, D is TRBD2 (5 bases). In germline, CDR1 is SGHNT, CDR2 YENEEA. Trimming left V 3 bases short and J 2 bases short, with 8 bases between. CDR3 length: 13 amino acids. CDR3 coding DNA: TGTGCCAGCAGCTTTGGGGAGCCCTACGAGCAGTACTTC. This translates into CASSFGEPYEQYF.

This rearrangement joins TRBV7-6 to TRBJ1-3, with D tentatively TRBD1 (6 bases). V lost 2 bases and J 4 bases, leaving 12 bases between the germline ends. Germline V gives CDR1 SGHVS, CDR2 FNYEAQ. The CDR3 spans 15 residues. This chain's CDR3 is CASSLMGQGGNTIYF. CDR3 sequence (DNA): TGTGCCAGCAGCTTAATGGGGCAGGGGGGAAACACCATATATTTT.

The count of this clone is one. V is TRBV7-2 and J is TRBJ2-3; no clear D. CDR3 length: 14 residues. Per germline, CDR1 SGHTA and CDR2 FQGNSA. The V and J ends lost 1 base and 2 bases respectively, with 7 bases between them. The CDR3 bases are TGTGCCAGCAGCTTAGGAGAGCACACAGATACGCAGTATTTT. Protein: CASSLGEHTDTQYF.

This clone was seen more than once but under ten times. V usage is TRBV25-1 and J usage is TRBJ2-6; tentatively, D is TRBD2 (5 bases). The germline V gene has CDR1 MGHDK and CDR2 SYGVNS. This CDR3 spans 15 amino acids. Trimming removed 5 bases from V and 0 bases from J, with 8 bases in between. The CDR3 DNA reads TGTGCCAGCAGTAGAGGGAGCTCTGGGGCCAACGTCCTGACTTTC. This gives the protein CASSRGSSGANVLTF.

The rearrangement uses TRBV6-5 and TRBJ2-7, with a tentative D call TRBD2 (6 bases). The V and J ends lost 5 bases and 6 bases respectively, with 17 bases between them. The CDR3 loop spans 14 amino acids. Germline assignment: CDR1 MNHEY and CDR2 SVGAGI. The CDR3 loop is CASSKLARRGEQYF. DNA for the CDR3: TGTGCCAGCAGTAAGCTAGCGAGACGGGGCGAGCAGTACTTC.

The chain links TRBV6-4 to TRBJ1-6; D call uncertain. V was shortened by 4 bases and J by 10 bases, with 14 bases between the two germline ends. This CDR3 is 14 amino acids long. CDR1 is MRHNA, CDR2 SNTAGT, per germline. CDR3 sequence: CASSAVSVNSPLHF. The CDR3 nucleotides are TGTGCCAGCAGTGCGGTCAGCGTGAACTCACCCCTCCACTTT.